This TCR beta chain is drawn from a study of shared clonotypes between healthy human individuals. The ends were cut back, 3 bases at V and 6 bases at J, with 18 bases in the middle. Germline CDR1 reads WNHNN; CDR2 reads SYGVQD (reference sequence). The CDR3 is made up of 15 amino acids. Sequencing used immunoSEQ multiplex PCR; TCRdb keeps in-frame clones, though not all of them. Here the sample spans roughly 2.2 million clones, 85% to 95% being singletons. The source material was naive CD4+ T cells from PBMCs. Subset in this sample: CD45RA+ positively selected. This chain joins TRBV10-1 and TRBJ2-7; D unclear. The TCR was taken from a young man in good health. Some clones in this sample may be carry-over from other donors' samples. The DNA of the CDR3 is TGCGCCAGCAGTGAAAGGAGAACCCTACCCCTCGAGCAGTACTTC. Translated: CASSERRTLPLEQYF.